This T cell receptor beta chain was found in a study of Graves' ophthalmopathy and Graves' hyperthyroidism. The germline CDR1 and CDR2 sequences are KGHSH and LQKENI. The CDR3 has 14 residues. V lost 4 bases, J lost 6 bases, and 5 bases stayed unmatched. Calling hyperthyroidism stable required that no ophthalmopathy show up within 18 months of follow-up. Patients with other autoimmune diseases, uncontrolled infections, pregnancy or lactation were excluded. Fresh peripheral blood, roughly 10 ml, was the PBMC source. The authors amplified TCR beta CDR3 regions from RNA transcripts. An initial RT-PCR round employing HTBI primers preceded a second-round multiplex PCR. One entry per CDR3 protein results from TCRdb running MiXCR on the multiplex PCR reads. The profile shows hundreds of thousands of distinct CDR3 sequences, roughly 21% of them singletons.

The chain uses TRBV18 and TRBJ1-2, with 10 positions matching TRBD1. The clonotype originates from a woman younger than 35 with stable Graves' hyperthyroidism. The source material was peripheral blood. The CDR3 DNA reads TGTGCCAGCTCACAATCCGGGACAGGGGATGGCTACACCTTC. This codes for CASSQSGTGDGYTF.